This passage covers 21 T cell receptor beta chains from one sample sequenced in a study of graft-versus-host responses after intestinal transplantation. These receptors have no known antigen. The protocol was immunoSEQ multiplex PCR, while the TCRdb copy is restricted to in-frame clones and leaves out a portion. The sample records tens of thousands of clones, about 93% being singletons. The specimen was unstimulated CD8+ T cells sorted from spleen or lymph node cells, collected before intestinal transplant. These receptors came from a human donor who received an intestinal transplant.

This sequence joins TRBV30 and TRBJ2-7; 12 bases fit TRBD1. The CDR3 runs to 14 residues. Looked up from germline, CDR1 is GTSNPN and CDR2 is SVGIG (reference sequence). Losses at the gene ends were 0 bases for V and 4 bases for J; bases not matched to a gene: 1. The CDR3 bases are TGTGCCTGGAGTGTGGGACAGGGGGCTTACGAGCAGTACTTC. Protein sequence: CAWSVGQGAYEQYF.

The CDR3 nucleotides read TGCGCCAGCAGTGCCGGGACTAGCGGGGGGCCGTCTGACACCACACCCTACGAGCAGTACTTC. Translation: CASSAGTSGGPSDTTPYEQYF. This chain connects TRBV10-1 to TRBJ2-7; 15 bases align to TRBD2. This CDR3 has 21 residues. The V and J ends lost 4 bases and 2 bases, in that order; junction bases with no gene match: 18. Germline CDR1 is WNHNN and CDR2 is SYGVQD (reference sequence).

The J gene is TRBJ2-3, the V gene TRBV7-8; 8 bases are shared with TRBD1. CDR1 is SGHVS and CDR2 is FQNEAQ in the germline V gene. The CDR3 totals 18 residues. The V and J ends lost 5 bases and 0 bases, in that order; junction bases with no gene match: 13. This chain's CDR3 is CASSAEQGVVSSTDTQYF. As DNA, the CDR3 is TGTGCCAGCAGCGCCGAACAGGGGGTGGTCTCTAGCACAGATACGCAGTATTTT.

This chain connects TRBV19 to TRBJ1-2, with 7 positions matching TRBD1. V shed 7 bases, J shed 8 bases, and the junction held 13 bases outside the gene matches. Germline lookup yields CDR1 LNHDA and CDR2 SQIVND (reference sequence). The CDR3 contains 14 residues. The DNA of the CDR3 is TGTGCCAGTACCAATGACAGGGATGGGTGGGGCTACACCTTC. Translation gives CASTNDRDGWGYTF.

V is TRBV5-8 and J is TRBJ2-1; 10 bases are a match to TRBD2. Trimming at V came to 0 bases and at J to 8 bases, leaving 5 bases not matched to a gene. The CDR3 consists of 15 residues. Germline CDR1 is SGHTS and CDR2 is YDEGEE. CDR3 sequence (DNA): TGTGCCAGCAGCTTGGCGGCTAGCGGGGGAGATGAGCAGTTCTTC. It encodes CASSLAASGGDEQFF.

This chain uses TRBV7-9 with TRBJ2-5; maybe TRBD2 (5 bases). The length of the CDR3 is 15 residues. V lost 5 bases, J lost 4 bases, and 17 bases lay in between. Germline values: CDR1 SEHNR, CDR2 FQNEAQ (reference sequence). The CDR3: CASSLTLGGRETQYF. In nucleotides, the CDR3 is TGTGCCAGCAGCCTTACACTAGGTGGGCGAGAGACCCAGTACTTC.

This clone was observed a single time. The chain has TRBV19 and TRBJ1-1; D unresolved. The V end was cut by 7 bases, the J end by 1 base, with 16 bases between. Germline V gene data show CDR1 as LNHDA and CDR2 as SQIVND (reference sequence). The CDR3 is made up of 15 amino acids. The CDR3 reads CASTYRPTGNTEAFF. CDR3 nucleotide sequence: TGTGCCAGTACCTATCGTCCGACGGGGAACACTGAAGCTTTCTTT.

This clone has more than one count but fewer than ten. The V gene is TRBV11-2, the J gene TRBJ2-7, with 12 bases aligning to TRBD2. CDR1 and CDR2 from the germline V gene are SGHAT and FQNNGV. The CDR3 length is 16 residues. After removal of 1 base from V and 1 base from J, the junction contained 2 bases not matched to a gene. CDR3 residues: CASSLAGLAGSYEQYF. The CDR3 coding sequence is TGTGCCAGCAGCTTAGCCGGACTAGCGGGATCCTACGAGCAGTACTTC.

The J gene is TRBJ2-2, the V gene TRBV6-5, with no clear D. The V gene's germline CDR1 is MNHEY and CDR2 SVGAGI. The CDR3 runs 14 residues. Trimming removed 0 bases from V and 6 bases from J, with 8 bases in between. The DNA for the CDR3 is TGTGCCAGCAGTTACTCGAGTGGTTCCGGGGAGCTGTTTTTT. Residues: CASSYSSGSGELFF.

This clone is a singleton in its sample. The chain has TRBV6-1 and TRBJ2-1, with 8 bases identical to TRBD1. The CDR3 consists of 16 residues. The V segment lost 4 bases and the J segment 0 bases; nucleotides outside the gene matches: 5. Germline loops: CDR1 MNHNS, CDR2 SASEGT. The CDR3 sequence: CASSARQGSSYNEQFF. DNA for the CDR3: TGTGCCAGCAGTGCCCGACAGGGGAGCTCCTACAATGAGCAGTTCTTC.

This clone has just one count. J is TRBJ2-5 and V is TRBV9; 8 positions match TRBD1. The CDR3 length is 14 residues. Trimming at V came to 3 bases and at J to 4 bases, leaving 5 bases not matched to a gene. Looked up from germline, CDR1 is SGDLS and CDR2 is YYNGEE. The CDR3 nucleotides are TGTGCCAGCAGCGCCGGACAGGGAGGAGAGACCCAGTACTTC. This translates into CASSAGQGGETQYF.

This chain joins TRBV9 and TRBJ2-2; 11 bases map to TRBD2. V trimming: 3 bases; J trimming: 4 bases; junction bases outside the gene matches: 2. Germline CDR1 and CDR2: SGDLS and YYNGEE. This CDR3 comprises 15 residues. The CDR3 nucleotides are TGTGCCAGCAGCGCCACTAGCGGGGGCACCGGGGAGCTGTTTTTT. Encoded protein: CASSATSGGTGELFF.

Points on this clone: One junction end does not reproduce the germline sequence, and a read error may be involved. The rearrangement uses TRBV27 and TRBJ1-1, with D possibly TRBD1 on 5 matching bases. CDR3 length: 14 amino acids. Germline V gives CDR1 MNHEY, CDR2 SMNVEV (reference sequence). CDR3 sequence (DNA): TGTGCCAGCAGTCTATCCAGGGTGAACACTGAAGCTTTCTTT. Amino acids: CASSLSRVNTEAFF.

The chain uses TRBV27 and TRBJ2-2, with D unresolved. The CDR3 is 14 residues long. Germline loops: CDR1 MNHEY, CDR2 SMNVEV (reference sequence). The V end was cut by 0 bases, the J end by 7 bases, with 9 bases between. This CDR3 is CASSLSGYYGELFF. CDR3 nucleotide sequence: TGTGCCAGCAGTTTATCCGGATACTACGGGGAGCTGTTTTTT.

This chain joins TRBV5-5 and TRBJ1-2, with 9 bases identical to TRBD1. Germline V gene data show CDR1 as SGHKS and CDR2 as YYEKEE (reference sequence). V shed 2 bases and J 7 bases; nucleotides not matched to a gene: 6. This CDR3 is built from 14 residues. In nucleotides, the CDR3 is TGTGCCAGCAGCTTTTACAGGGGGCAGGGTGGCTACACCTTC. Translating it yields CASSFYRGQGGYTF. Complete variable domain (other parts from reference TRBV5-5 and TRBJ1-2): DAGVTQSPTHLIKTRGQQVTLRCSPISGHKSVSWYQQVLGQGPQFIFQYYEKEERGRGNFPDRFSARQFPNYSSELNVNALLLGDSALYLCASSFYRGQGGYTFGSGTRLTVV.

V and J are TRBV4-2 and TRBJ1-5; 8 bases agree with TRBD1. V lost 4 bases and J lost 0; bases outside the gene matches: 2. The CDR3 has 15 amino acids. CDR1 LGHNA and CDR2 YNFKEQ come from the germline V gene. The CDR3 protein is CASSPGGFSNQPQHF. The CDR3, as DNA: TGTGCCAGCAGCCCAGGGGGCTTTAGCAATCAGCCCCAGCATTTT.

The rearrangement joins TRBV27 to TRBJ2-2; the match to TRBD2 covers 8 bases. In germline, CDR1 is MNHEY, CDR2 SMNVEV (reference sequence). The CDR3 totals 15 residues. V dropped 5 bases and J dropped 4; count of bases not matched to a gene: 6. The CDR3 DNA reads as TGTGCCAGCAGTCCCAGCGGGGGAGCCACCGGGGAGCTGTTTTTT. Its translation is CASSPSGGATGELFF.

The chain employs TRBV15 and TRBJ2-6; D uncertain. Trimming took off 3 bases at V and 0 bases at J, with 15 bases between the two ends. Germline lookup yields CDR1 LNHNV and CDR2 YYDKDF (reference sequence). The CDR3 contains 18 residues. The CDR3: CATSRVPPQFSGANVLTF. The CDR3 DNA sequence: TGTGCCACCAGCAGGGTCCCACCCCAGTTCTCTGGGGCCAACGTCCTGACTTTC. The variable domain in full, with the rest retrieved from reference TRBV15 and TRBJ2-6, is DAMVIQNPRYQVTQFGKPVTLSCSQTLNHNVMYWYQQKSSQAPKLLFHYYDKDFNNEADTPDNFQSRRPNTSFCFLDIRSPGLGDTAMYLCATSRVPPQFSGANVLTFGAGSRLTVL.

V is TRBV5-5 and J is TRBJ2-2; 10 bases align to TRBD2. The CDR3 is 16 residues long. V lost 4 bases and J lost 4; bases outside the gene matches: 7. The germline gives CDR1 SGHKS, CDR2 YYEKEE (reference sequence). In DNA, the CDR3 is TGTGCCAGCAGCGACCTTAGCGGGGGGTCCACCGGGGAGCTGTTTTTT. Protein product: CASSDLSGGSTGELFF.

This sequence joins TRBV7-6 and TRBJ1-1, with D maybe TRBD1 (5 bases). Germline V gene data show CDR1 as SGHVS and CDR2 as FNYEAQ. V was shortened by 4 bases and J by 4 bases, with 10 bases between the two germline ends. The CDR3 loop spans 13 amino acids. CDR3 sequence (DNA): TGTGCCAGCAGCTCCAGGGATAGCACTGAAGCTTTCTTT. Protein: CASSSRDSTEAFF. Drawing the rest from reference TRBV7-6 and TRBJ1-1, the complete variable domain is GAGVSQSPRYKVTKRGQDVALRCDPISGHVSLYWYRQALGQGPEFLTYFNYEAQQDKSGLPNDRFSAERPEGSISTLTIQRTEQRDSAMYRCASSSRDSTEAFFGQGTRLTVV.

The chain couples TRBV29-1 to TRBJ2-1, with D possibly matching TRBD2 (6 bases). CDR3 length equals 14 residues. Germline V gene data show CDR1 as SQVTM and CDR2 as ANQGSEA. CDR3 amino acids: CSILPEGYYNEQFF. The CDR3 DNA follows: TGCAGTATCCTGCCGGAGGGGTACTACAATGAGCAGTTCTTC.